What follows are 17 T cell receptor beta chains derived from one specimen sequenced in a study of beta chain features in type 1 diabetes. The isolated RNA, all of it, was reverse transcribed, so expressed TCRB transcripts were what got sequenced. Produced via immunoSEQ multiplex PCR; TCRdb's table is partial and in-frame only. The sample has some 180,000 clones; about an eighth are singletons. Sequenced material: central memory CD4+ T cells from blood. These receptors all come from a woman between 18 and 29 years old in good health.

V gene TRBV7-6 combines with J gene TRBJ2-3; possibly TRBD1 for D (6 bases). This CDR3 region has 12 residues. V was pared by 4 bases and J by 5 bases, with 7 bases between. The germline V gene has CDR1 SGHVS and CDR2 FNYEAQ. In DNA form, the CDR3 reads TGTGCCAGCAGCTCGACAGGAGATACGCAGTATTTT. Translated: CASSSTGDTQYF.

This clone was detected many times. The same CDR3 arises from other DNA sequences in this sample as well. The rearrangement links TRBV2 to TRBJ2-5; D unresolved. The V gene lost 3 bases and the J gene lost 2 bases, with 7 bases spanning the gap. This CDR3 is built from 13 residues. In germline, CDR1 is SNHLY, CDR2 FYNNEI. The CDR3 DNA is TGTGCCAGCAGTGATTCCGGGCAAGAGACCCAGTACTTC. This codes for CASSDSGQETQYF.

This rearrangement joins TRBV15 to TRBJ2-7; 8 positions agree with TRBD1. The V segment lost 3 bases and the J segment 8 bases; nucleotides outside the gene matches: 18. This CDR3 contains 17 residues. Germline CDR1 is LNHNV and CDR2 is YYDKDF (reference sequence). CDR3: CATSRDIPQGAERKQYF. The DNA for the CDR3 is TGTGCCACCAGCAGGGACATCCCCCAGGGGGCGGAAAGAAAGCAGTACTTC.

The chain combines TRBV2 with TRBJ2-1; 14 bases match TRBD2. CDR3 length: 19 amino acids. J lost 5 bases, V lost 5 bases, and 14 bases had no gene match. CDR1 is SNHLY and CDR2 is FYNNEI in the germline V gene. CDR3 nucleotides: TGTGCCAGCAGTTTTGGGACTAGCGGGAGCCGACAAATACACAATGAGCAGTTCTTC. Translated, it gives CASSFGTSGSRQIHNEQFF.

The chain recombines TRBV7-9 with TRBJ1-4, with unresolved D. This CDR3 has 14 amino acids. In germline, CDR1 is SEHNR, CDR2 FQNEAQ (reference sequence). V lost 3 bases to trimming and J lost 2 bases, with 7 bases between them. The CDR3 protein is CASSLMQTNEKLFF. The CDR3 nucleotides are TGTGCCAGCAGCTTGATGCAGACTAATGAAAAACTGTTTTTT. Filled out from reference TRBV7-9 and TRBJ1-4, the complete variable domain reads DTGVSQNPRHKITKRGQNVTFRCDPISEHNRLYWYRQTLGQGPEFLTYFQNEAQLEKSRLLSDRFSAERPKGSFSTLEIQRTEQGDSAMYLCASSLMQTNEKLFFGSGTQLSVL.

The V call is TRBV5-1, the J call TRBJ2-7; 10 nucleotides agree with TRBD1. The ends lost 4 bases at V and 2 bases at J; junction bases unmatched: 6. Germline values: CDR1 SGHRS, CDR2 YFSETQ. The CDR3 covers 15 residues. The CDR3: CASSPRQGATYEQYF. CDR3 sequence (DNA): TGCGCCAGCAGCCCGCGACAGGGGGCGACCTACGAGCAGTACTTC.

This clone was counted many times. V usage is TRBV10-3 and J usage is TRBJ2-3; D gene ambiguous. The ends were cut back, 8 bases at V and 4 bases at J, with 16 bases in the middle. The germline gives CDR1 ENHRY, CDR2 SYGVKD. The CDR3 has 14 residues. In DNA, the CDR3 is TGTGCCATCGGAAGCGCAGCAAATTCAGATACGCAGTATTTT. This sequence encodes CAIGSAANSDTQYF.

The sample holds one count of this clone. CDR3 nucleotides: TGTGCCAGCAGCTCACCACAGGGCTCCGAGCAGTACTTC. This codes for CASSSPQGSEQYF. V and J are TRBV5-5 and TRBJ2-7; D possibly corresponds to TRBD1 (6 bases). Germline V CDR1 and CDR2: SGHKS, YYEKEE (reference sequence). V gave up 3 bases and J gave up 6 bases, with 13 bases separating them. The length of the CDR3 is 13 residues.

This clone was recorded a few times. The chain uses TRBV6-1 and TRBJ1-2, with 10 nucleotides matching TRBD1. In germline, CDR1 is MNHNS, CDR2 SASEGT. This CDR3 is 13 amino acids long. V lost 10 bases, J lost 7 bases, and 9 bases stayed unmatched. This CDR3 reads CAIRDRGLGGYTF. The CDR3 DNA follows: TGTGCCATCAGAGACAGGGGGCTAGGTGGCTACACCTTC.

This clone was seen only a few times. Other DNA sequences in the same sample also yield this CDR3. The J gene is TRBJ1-5, the V gene TRBV5-6; D might be TRBD1 (5 bases). V was clipped by 0 bases and J by 7 bases, with 8 bases between them. CDR3 length: 13 residues. CDR1 and CDR2 from the germline V gene are SGHDT and YYEEEE. The CDR3 sequence: CASSLGREQPQHF. DNA for the CDR3: TGTGCCAGCAGCTTGGGCAGGGAACAGCCCCAGCATTTT.

This clone came up once. The chain recombines TRBV5-1 with TRBJ2-1, with 10 bases fitting TRBD2. This CDR3 contains 16 residues. J was trimmed by 8 bases and V by 1 base; bases with no gene match: 9. In germline, CDR1 is SGHRS, CDR2 YFSETQ. The CDR3 DNA sequence: TGCGCCAGCAGCTTGCGTACTAGCGGGAATGTTCATGAGCAGTTCTTC. Translated: CASSLRTSGNVHEQFF.

J is TRBJ1-2 and V is TRBV5-6; 7 bases agree with TRBD1. From germline, CDR1 is SGHDT and CDR2 YYEEEE. CDR3 length: 14 residues. The V segment lost 3 bases and the J segment 4 bases; nucleotides outside the gene matches: 6. The CDR3 nucleotides read TGTGCCAGCAGCTGGAACAGGGGATCCTATGGCTACACCTTC. It translates to CASSWNRGSYGYTF.

This clone was counted only a few times. The chain has TRBV6-5 and TRBJ2-5; 7 bases align to TRBD2. The CDR3 consists of 14 residues. Trimming removed 2 bases from V and 4 bases from J; junction bases left unmatched: 4. The germline V gene encodes CDR1 MNHEY and CDR2 SVGAGI. The CDR3 region has the DNA TGTGCCAGCAGTTACCCCACGGGAGGAGAGACCCAGTACTTC. Protein: CASSYPTGGETQYF.

This clone occurred a few times. V usage is TRBV5-1 and J usage is TRBJ2-3; possible D gene TRBD2, 5 bases. CDR3 length: 16 amino acids. The germline V gene encodes CDR1 SGHRS and CDR2 YFSETQ. V was trimmed by 5 bases and J by 4 bases, leaving 20 bases between them. This CDR3 reads CASSPRSGRSPDTQYF. The CDR3 DNA sequence: TGCGCCAGCAGTCCCCGGAGTGGGAGAAGCCCAGATACGCAGTATTTT.

V is TRBV4-2 and J is TRBJ2-5; D call uncertain. CDR3 length: 14 residues. V shed 0 bases and J shed 0 bases, with 5 bases lying between them. CDR1 and CDR2 (germline): LGHNA, YNFKEQ. The CDR3 bases are TGTGCCAGCAGCCAAGACGGGTACCAAGAGACCCAGTACTTC. Amino acids: CASSQDGYQETQYF.

This clone was recorded a few times. The chain couples TRBV7-9 to TRBJ2-1; 9 bases map to TRBD1. The length of the CDR3 is 14 residues. Germline CDR1 is SEHNR and CDR2 is FQNEAQ (reference sequence). The junction had 4 bases not matched to a gene; V was cut back by 8 bases and J by 2 bases. CDR3 loop: CASYRTGAYNEQFF. The CDR3 DNA is TGTGCCAGCTATAGGACAGGGGCCTACAATGAGCAGTTCTTC.

The V and J genes are TRBV27 and TRBJ1-1, with 7 positions matching TRBD1. The CDR3 loop spans 15 amino acids. V shed 4 bases, J shed 0 bases, and the junction held 5 bases outside the gene matches. Germline V gene sequence: CDR1 MNHEY, CDR2 SMNVEV (reference sequence). The CDR3 protein is CASSSSGTVNTEAFF. CDR3 bases: TGTGCCAGCAGTTCTTCCGGGACAGTGAACACTGAAGCTTTCTTT.